This T cell receptor beta chain was sequenced in a study of blood T cell repertoires in COVID-19. Study in general: Spain, Italy and the United States supplied samples that represented acute and convalescent COVID-19.

Donors were grouped by their self-reported clinical history. V was trimmed by 5 bases and J by 3 bases, leaving 19 bases between them. CDR1 and CDR2 from the germline V gene are PRHDT and FYEKMQ (reference sequence). The CDR3 has 16 amino acids. Original processing methods: Amplifying reference gene primers gave estimates of nucleated cell counts. Profiling relied on immunoSEQ multiplex PCR, and the TCRdb table lists in-frame clones only, not all of them. The V and J calls and the clone size are those of that table, but D and trimming were determined from the DNA. This sample carries 230,000 or so clones, just over 85% of them seen once, and the ten largest clones take over 3%.

The receptor was isolated from a woman aged 40-49 years with acute COVID-19. The specimen was PBMCs or T cells enriched from blood (not recorded which). V gene TRBV13 combines with J gene TRBJ1-1, with unresolved D. CDR3 amino acids: CASSPGGSGTYTEAFF. CDR3 nucleotide sequence: TGTGCCAGCAGCCCTGGAGGCTCGGGCACCTACACTGAAGCTTTCTTT.